This is a list of T cell receptor beta chains from one sample in a study of T cell changes during pregnancy in multiple sclerosis. Assay used: immunoSEQ multiplex PCR; TCRdb lists only in-frame clones, some missing. This sample has about 92,000 clones; approximately 92% occur once, and the top ten carry approximately 4.7%. The sample consisted of peripheral blood, taken in the first trimester of pregnancy. The receptors here all came from a female donor with multiple sclerosis, enrolled in a pregnancy study. Both conserved end residues are part of each CDR3. The D gene is left open where the match is weak. Only part of the rows carry a size: once, few, many, or a class if the clone is expanded.

d_gene,v_gene,abundance,j_gene,CDR3aa
NA,TRBV5-1,once,TRBJ2-7,CASSFTHGGEQYF
TRBD1,TRBV28,NA,TRBJ1-4,CASSLGDRFEKLFF
NA,TRBV6-5,NA,TRBJ1-2,CASSFGVGYTF
TRBD1,TRBV6-1,NA,TRBJ2-1,CASRNRGKLEQFF
NA,TRBV7-2,NA,TRBJ1-1,CASSSRRLGGTEAFF
NA,TRBV10-3,NA,TRBJ1-1,CAISERGHNTEAFF
NA,TRBV29-1,few,TRBJ1-1,CSVGQWNTEAFF
NA,TRBV2,NA,TRBJ1-6,CASMTGWNSPLHF
TRBD2,TRBV18,once,TRBJ2-5,CASSPPMGGETQYF
NA,TRBV19,NA,TRBJ1-5,CARVLRGGQPQHF
TRBD1,TRBV6-4,NA,TRBJ2-7,CASSDGDRGEQYF
TRBD1,TRBV18,NA,TRBJ1-2,CASSPEQGVYGYTF
NA,TRBV21-1,NA,TRBJ2-7,CASSRVGQASYEQYF
NA,TRBV14,NA,TRBJ2-5,CASSQLGPTQYF
TRBD1,TRBV4-1,once,TRBJ1-4,CASSQPTGEKLFF
NA,TRBV6-1,NA,TRBJ2-7,CASSEDRTHYEQYF
NA,TRBV5-1,NA,TRBJ2-3,CASSSTPGPGADTQYF
NA,TRBV6-6,NA,TRBJ1-1,CASSYPGGELEAFF
NA,TRBV6-6,few,TRBJ1-2,CASKITPVHGYTF
NA,TRBV27,NA,TRBJ2-2,CASKGVTFLNTGELFF
TRBD2,TRBV10-3,NA,TRBJ2-1,CAISEAGGNNEQFF
TRBD1,TRBV7-9,few,TRBJ1-1,CASSLGDRPEAFF
NA,TRBV5-1,once,TRBJ2-5,CASSLATEETQYF
NA,TRBV5-1,NA,TRBJ2-3,CASSLGVASDTQYF
TRBD1,TRBV29-1,NA,TRBJ1-2,CSVLRTGAGYTF
NA,TRBV6-1,NA,TRBJ2-5,CASSAAPLTGIQETQYF
NA,TRBV5-8,once,TRBJ1-3,CASSLGTFSGNTIYF
TRBD1,TRBV9,NA,TRBJ2-6,CASSVELYRGNSGANVLTF
TRBD1,TRBV7-8,NA,TRBJ1-1,CASSIDRVNTEAFF
NA,TRBV2,NA,TRBJ1-2,CASSEVERANYGYTF
NA,TRBV5-4,NA,TRBJ2-1,CASSLGGGAGSYNEQFF
TRBD2,TRBV2,NA,TRBJ2-1,CASSEVGWTSGGSSSYNEQFF
NA,TRBV15,NA,TRBJ1-1,CATSRDRGDITLNTEAFF
NA,TRBV7-9,NA,TRBJ2-7,CASSYPARAGHEQYF
TRBD1,TRBV5-6,few,TRBJ1-5,CASSLGQGDQPQHF
NA,TRBV6-1,NA,TRBJ2-7,CAILEGAGKYF
TRBD2,TRBV10-2,NA,TRBJ2-7,CASSSGLGSYEQYF
TRBD1,TRBV2,NA,TRBJ1-5,CASTHRGEQPQHF
TRBD1,TRBV5-6,NA,TRBJ2-7,CASSLPTGERYEQYF
NA,TRBV7-9,NA,TRBJ1-4,CASSLVLDSRVGEKLFF
TRBD2,TRBV6-5,NA,TRBJ2-7,CARRLAILLEQYF
NA,TRBV13,NA,TRBJ2-6,CASSFGASGANVLTF